This TCR beta chain emerged from a study of blood T cell repertoires in COVID-19. Study summary: The analysed material was cDNA or gDNA that came from T cells, B-cell-depleted T cells, or PBMCs.

After removal of 7 bases from V and 3 bases from J, the junction contained 2 bases not matched to a gene. The CDR3 runs 14 residues. Germline V gene sequence: CDR1 MNHEY, CDR2 SVGAGI. Original methodology: Researchers report that nucleated cell counts were estimated from reference gene primer amplification. Clones were sequenced by immunoSEQ multiplex PCR, and TCRdb holds only the in-frame ones, with some missing. D and trimming come from the DNA, and the V and J calls and clone size come from that table. The sample lists about 100,000 clones; approximately 86% were seen once. The receptor comes from a man older than 75 with acute or convalescent COVID-19. The V call is TRBV6-5, the J call TRBJ1-3; 11 bases line up with TRBD1. The sample was peripheral blood. As DNA, the CDR3 is TGTGCCAGCAAAGGGACAGGGGGTGGAAACACCATATATTTT. Its protein product is CASKGTGGGNTIYF.